This T cell receptor beta chain derives from a study of patients and donors after allogeneic stem cell transplantation. TCRdb processed the RT-PCR reads anew with MiXCR; each CDR3 protein has one entry. The sample shows 920,000 or so distinct CDR3 sequences, more than 15% of them seen only once. At least ten counts were recorded for this clonotype. Germline CDR1 SQVTM, CDR2 ANQGSEA. The CDR3 covers 13 residues. Deletions cut 3 bases from V and 0 bases from J, with 5 bases between. The sequence came from a human donor who was either an allogeneic HSCT recipient or a stem cell or donor lymphocyte infusion donor (not recorded which). It is not recorded whose cells these are; they may come from a transplant donor. The sample was blood, either unsorted or a sorted T cell fraction (not recorded which). The chain recombines TRBV29-1 with TRBJ2-2; D is uncertain. CDR3 in amino acids: CSVDFPNTGELFF. The CDR3 DNA is TGCAGCGTTGATTTCCCGAACACCGGGGAGCTGTTTTTT.